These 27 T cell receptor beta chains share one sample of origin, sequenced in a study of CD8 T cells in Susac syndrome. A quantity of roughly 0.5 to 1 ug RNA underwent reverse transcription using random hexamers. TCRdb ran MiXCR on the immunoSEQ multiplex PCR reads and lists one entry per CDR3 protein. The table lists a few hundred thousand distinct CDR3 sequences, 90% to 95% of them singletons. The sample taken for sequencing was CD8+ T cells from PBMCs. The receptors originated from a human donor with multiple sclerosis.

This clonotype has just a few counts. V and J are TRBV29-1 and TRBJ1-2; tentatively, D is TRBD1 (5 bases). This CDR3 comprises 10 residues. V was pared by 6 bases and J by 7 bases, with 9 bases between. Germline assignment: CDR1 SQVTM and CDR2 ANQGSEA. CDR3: CSVRDFGYTF. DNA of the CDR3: TGCAGCGTCAGGGACTTTGGCTACACCTTC.

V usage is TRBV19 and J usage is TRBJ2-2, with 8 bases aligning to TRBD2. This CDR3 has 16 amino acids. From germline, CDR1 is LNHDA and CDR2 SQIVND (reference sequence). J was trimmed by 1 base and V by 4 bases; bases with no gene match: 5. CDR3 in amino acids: CASSTGTRGNTGELFF. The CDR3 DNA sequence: TGTGCCAGTAGTACCGGGACTAGGGGGAACACCGGGGAGCTGTTTTTT.

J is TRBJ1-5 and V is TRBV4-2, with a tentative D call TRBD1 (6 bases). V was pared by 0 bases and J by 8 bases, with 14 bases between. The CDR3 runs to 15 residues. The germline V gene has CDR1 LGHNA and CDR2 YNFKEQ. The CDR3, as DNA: TGTGCCAGCAGCCAAGAGCTGACAGGTCCGGAGCCCCAGCATTTT. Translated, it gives CASSQELTGPEPQHF.

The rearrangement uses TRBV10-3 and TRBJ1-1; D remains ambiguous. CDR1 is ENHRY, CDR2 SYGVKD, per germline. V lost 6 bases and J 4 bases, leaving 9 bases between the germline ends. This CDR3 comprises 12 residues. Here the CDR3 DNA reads TGTGCCATCAGGCCTGAAAGCACTGAAGCTTTCTTT. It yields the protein CAIRPESTEAFF.

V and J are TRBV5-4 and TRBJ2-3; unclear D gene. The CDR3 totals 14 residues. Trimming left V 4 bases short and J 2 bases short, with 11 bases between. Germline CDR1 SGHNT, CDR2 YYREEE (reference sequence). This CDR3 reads CASSLDGYTDTQYF. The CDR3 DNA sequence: TGTGCCAGCAGCCTGGACGGATACACAGATACGCAGTATTTT.

The CDR3 sequence is CASSLTGQVNTEAFF. CDR3 nucleotides: TGTGCCAGCAGCTTAACAGGACAGGTGAACACTGAAGCTTTCTTT. The J gene is TRBJ1-1, the V gene TRBV11-2, with TRBD1 matching over 7 bases. Trimming took 2 bases from V and 0 from J; bases not matched to a gene: 3. The germline V gene has CDR1 SGHAT and CDR2 FQNNGV. The CDR3 is made up of 15 amino acids. Supplemented by reference TRBV11-2 and TRBJ1-1, the full variable domain reads EAGVAQSPRYKIIEKRQSVAFWCNPISGHATLYWYQQILGQGPKLLIQFQNNGVVDDSQLPKDRFSAERLKGVDSTLKIQPAKLEDSAVYLCASSLTGQVNTEAFFGQGTRLTVV.

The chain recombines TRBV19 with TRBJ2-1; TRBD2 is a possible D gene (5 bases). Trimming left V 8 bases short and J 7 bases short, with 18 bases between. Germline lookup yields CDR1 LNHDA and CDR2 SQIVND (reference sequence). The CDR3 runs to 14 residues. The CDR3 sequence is CASQPGGYWNEQFF. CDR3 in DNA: TGTGCCAGTCAGCCGGGCGGGTACTGGAATGAGCAGTTCTTC.

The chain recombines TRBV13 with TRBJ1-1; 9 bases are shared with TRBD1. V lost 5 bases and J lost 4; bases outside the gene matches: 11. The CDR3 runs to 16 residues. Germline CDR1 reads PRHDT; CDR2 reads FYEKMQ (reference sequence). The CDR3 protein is CASSDRTGDWGTEAFF. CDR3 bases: TGTGCCAGCAGCGATCGGACAGGGGATTGGGGCACTGAAGCTTTCTTT.

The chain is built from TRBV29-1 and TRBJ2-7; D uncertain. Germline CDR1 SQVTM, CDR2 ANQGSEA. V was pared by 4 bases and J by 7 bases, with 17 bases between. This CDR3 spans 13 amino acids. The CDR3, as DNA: TGCAGCGTTGTCCCCGAGCCCTTCCTGGAGCAGTACTTC. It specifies CSVVPEPFLEQYF.

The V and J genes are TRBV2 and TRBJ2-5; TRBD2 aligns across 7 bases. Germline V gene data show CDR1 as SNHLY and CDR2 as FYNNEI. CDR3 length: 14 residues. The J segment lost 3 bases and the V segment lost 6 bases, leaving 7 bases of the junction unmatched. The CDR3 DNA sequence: TGTGCCAGCAGGGGGACTACTATAGAAGAGACCCAGTACTTC. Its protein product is CASRGTTIEETQYF.

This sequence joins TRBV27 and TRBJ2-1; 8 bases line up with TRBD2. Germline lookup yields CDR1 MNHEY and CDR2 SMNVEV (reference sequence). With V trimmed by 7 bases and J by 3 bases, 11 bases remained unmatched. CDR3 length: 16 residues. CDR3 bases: TGTGCCAGCAAGGAGGGGAGCGGGAGTATCTACAATGAGCAGTTCTTC. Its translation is CASKEGSGSIYNEQFF.

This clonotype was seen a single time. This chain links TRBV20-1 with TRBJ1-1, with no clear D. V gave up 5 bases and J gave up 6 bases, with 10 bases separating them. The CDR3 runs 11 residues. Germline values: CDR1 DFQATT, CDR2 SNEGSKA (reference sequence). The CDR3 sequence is CSAGSGPEAFF. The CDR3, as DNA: TGCAGTGCTGGGAGTGGGCCTGAAGCTTTCTTT.

In DNA form, the CDR3 reads TGTGCCAGCAGCGGTAGCCAGGCCCCCCAAGAGACCCAGTACTTC. Translated, it gives CASSGSQAPQETQYF. This chain connects TRBV4-2 to TRBJ2-5; D unresolved. V lost 5 bases, J lost 1 base, and 14 bases lay in between. Germline loops: CDR1 LGHNA, CDR2 YNFKEQ. The CDR3 sequence is 15 residues long.

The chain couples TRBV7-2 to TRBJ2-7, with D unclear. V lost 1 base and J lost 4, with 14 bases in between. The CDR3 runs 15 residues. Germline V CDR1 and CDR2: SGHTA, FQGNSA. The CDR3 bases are TGTGCCAGCAGCTTAGGAGCCACCCCCTTATACGAGCAGTACTTC. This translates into CASSLGATPLYEQYF. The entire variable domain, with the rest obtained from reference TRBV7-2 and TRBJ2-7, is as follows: GAGVSQSPSNKVTEKGKDVELRCDPISGHTALYWYRQSLGQGLEFLIYFQGNSAPDKSGLPSDRFSAERTGGSVSTLTIQRTQQEDSAVYLCASSLGATPLYEQYFGPGTRLTVT.

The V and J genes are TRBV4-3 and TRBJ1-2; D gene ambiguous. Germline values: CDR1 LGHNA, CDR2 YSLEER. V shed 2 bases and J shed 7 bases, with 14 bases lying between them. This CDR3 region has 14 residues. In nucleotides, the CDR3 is TGCGCCAGCAGCCAATCAATGACACTCTCTGGCTACACCTTC. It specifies CASSQSMTLSGYTF.

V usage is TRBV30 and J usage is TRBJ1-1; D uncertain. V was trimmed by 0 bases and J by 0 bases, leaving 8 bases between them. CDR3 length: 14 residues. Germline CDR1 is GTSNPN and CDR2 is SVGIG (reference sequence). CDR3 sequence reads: CAWSVGTLNTEAFF. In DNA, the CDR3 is TGTGCCTGGAGTGTCGGCACACTGAACACTGAAGCTTTCTTT. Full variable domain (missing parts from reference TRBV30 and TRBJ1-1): SQTIHQWPATLVQPVGSPLSLECTVEGTSNPNLYWYRQAAGRGLQLLFYSVGIGQISSEVPQNLSASRPQDRQFILSSKKLLLSDSGFYLCAWSVGTLNTEAFFGQGTRLTVV.

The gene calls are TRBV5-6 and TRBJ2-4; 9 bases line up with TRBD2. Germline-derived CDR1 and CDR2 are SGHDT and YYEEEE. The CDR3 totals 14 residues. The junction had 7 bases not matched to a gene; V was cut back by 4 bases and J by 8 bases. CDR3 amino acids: CASSLSGGGYIQYF. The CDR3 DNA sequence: TGTGCCAGCAGCCTTAGCGGGGGCGGGTACATTCAGTACTTC.

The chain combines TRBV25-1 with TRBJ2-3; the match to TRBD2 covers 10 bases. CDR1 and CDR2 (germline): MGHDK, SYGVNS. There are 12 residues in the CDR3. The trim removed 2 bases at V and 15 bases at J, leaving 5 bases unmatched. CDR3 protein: CASSEVSGRQYF. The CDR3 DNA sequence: TGTGCCAGCAGTGAAGTTAGCGGGAGGCAATATTTT.

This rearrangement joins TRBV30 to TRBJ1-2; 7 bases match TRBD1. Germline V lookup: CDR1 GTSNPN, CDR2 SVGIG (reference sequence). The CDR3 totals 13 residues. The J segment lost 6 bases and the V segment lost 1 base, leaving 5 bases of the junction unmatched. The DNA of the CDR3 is TGTGCCTGGAGTGAAGGGGGCGCGGATGGCTACACCTTC. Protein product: CAWSEGGADGYTF.

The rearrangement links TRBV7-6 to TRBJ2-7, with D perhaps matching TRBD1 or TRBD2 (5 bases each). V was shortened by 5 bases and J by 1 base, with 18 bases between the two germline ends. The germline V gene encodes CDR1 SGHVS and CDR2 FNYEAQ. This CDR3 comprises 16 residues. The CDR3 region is CASSVAQGRSSYEQYF. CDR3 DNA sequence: TGTGCCAGCAGCGTTGCTCAGGGACGGTCTTCCTACGAGCAGTACTTC.

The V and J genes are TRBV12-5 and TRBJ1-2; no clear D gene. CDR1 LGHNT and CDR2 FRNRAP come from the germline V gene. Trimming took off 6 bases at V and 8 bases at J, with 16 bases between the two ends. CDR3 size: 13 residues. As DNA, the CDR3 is TGTGCTAGTGGCGGAGGTGGGCTTTTGGGCTACACCTTC. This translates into CASGGGGLLGYTF.

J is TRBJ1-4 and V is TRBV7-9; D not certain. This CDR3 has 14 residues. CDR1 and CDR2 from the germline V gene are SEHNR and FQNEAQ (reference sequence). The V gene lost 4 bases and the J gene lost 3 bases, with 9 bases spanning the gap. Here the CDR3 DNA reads TGTGCCAGCAGCTCATCTACAGCTAATGAAAAACTGTTTTTT. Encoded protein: CASSSSTANEKLFF.

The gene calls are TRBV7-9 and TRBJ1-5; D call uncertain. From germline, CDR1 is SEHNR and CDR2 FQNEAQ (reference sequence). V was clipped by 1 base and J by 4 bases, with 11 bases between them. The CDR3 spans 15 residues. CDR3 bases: TGTGCCAGCAGCTTAGGCCAGTTTCCTAATCAGCCCCAGCATTTT. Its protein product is CASSLGQFPNQPQHF.

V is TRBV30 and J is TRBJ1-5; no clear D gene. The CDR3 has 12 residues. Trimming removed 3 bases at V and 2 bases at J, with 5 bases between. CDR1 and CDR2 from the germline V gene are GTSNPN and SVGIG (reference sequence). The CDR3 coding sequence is TGTGCCTGGAGCCTGGGCAATCAGCCCCAGCATTTT. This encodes CAWSLGNQPQHF.

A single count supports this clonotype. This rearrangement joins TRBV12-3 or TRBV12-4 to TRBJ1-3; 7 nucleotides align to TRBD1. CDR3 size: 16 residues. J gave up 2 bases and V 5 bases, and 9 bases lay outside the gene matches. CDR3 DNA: TGTGCCAGCAGTGTCCGGGACAGAAGGGCTGGAAACACCATATATTTT. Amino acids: CASSVRDRRAGNTIYF.

In nucleotides, the CDR3 is TGTGCCACCAGTGCAGGCAAGGATCAGCCCCAGCATTTT. Encoded protein: CATSAGKDQPQHF. The chain combines TRBV24-1 with TRBJ1-5, with D hard to call. The germline CDR1 and CDR2 sequences are KGHDR and SFDVKD. With 5 bases removed from V and 5 bases from J, the gap between germline ends came to 9 bases. This CDR3 is built from 13 residues.

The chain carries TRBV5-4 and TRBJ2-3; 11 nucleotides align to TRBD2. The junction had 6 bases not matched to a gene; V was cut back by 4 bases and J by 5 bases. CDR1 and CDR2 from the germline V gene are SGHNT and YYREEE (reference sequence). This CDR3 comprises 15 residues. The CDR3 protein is CASSPIAGGEDTQYF. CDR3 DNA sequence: TGTGCCAGCAGCCCTATAGCGGGAGGGGAAGATACGCAGTATTTT.